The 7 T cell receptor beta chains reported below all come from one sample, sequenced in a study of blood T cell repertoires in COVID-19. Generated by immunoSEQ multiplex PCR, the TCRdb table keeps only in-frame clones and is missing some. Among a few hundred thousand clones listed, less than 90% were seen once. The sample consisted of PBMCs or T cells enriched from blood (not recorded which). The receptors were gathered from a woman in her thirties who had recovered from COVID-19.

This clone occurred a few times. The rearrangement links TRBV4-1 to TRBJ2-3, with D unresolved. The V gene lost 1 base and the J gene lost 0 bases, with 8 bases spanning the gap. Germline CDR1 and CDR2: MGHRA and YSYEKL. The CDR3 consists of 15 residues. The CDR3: CASSQARPSTDTQYF. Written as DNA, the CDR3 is TGCGCCAGCAGCCAAGCCAGGCCTAGCACAGATACGCAGTATTTT.

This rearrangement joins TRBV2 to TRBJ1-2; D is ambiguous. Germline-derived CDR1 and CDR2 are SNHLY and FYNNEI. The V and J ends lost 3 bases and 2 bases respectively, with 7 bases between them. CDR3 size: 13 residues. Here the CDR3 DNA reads TGTGCCAGCAGTGAGGTAGTAAACTATGGCTACACCTTC. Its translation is CASSEVVNYGYTF.

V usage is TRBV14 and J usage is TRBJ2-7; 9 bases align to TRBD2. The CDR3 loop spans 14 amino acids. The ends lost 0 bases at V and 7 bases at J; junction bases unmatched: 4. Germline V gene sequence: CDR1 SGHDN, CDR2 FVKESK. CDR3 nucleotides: TGTGCCAGCAGCCAAGATCTGCTAGCGGGGGAGCAGTACTTC. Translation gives CASSQDLLAGEQYF.

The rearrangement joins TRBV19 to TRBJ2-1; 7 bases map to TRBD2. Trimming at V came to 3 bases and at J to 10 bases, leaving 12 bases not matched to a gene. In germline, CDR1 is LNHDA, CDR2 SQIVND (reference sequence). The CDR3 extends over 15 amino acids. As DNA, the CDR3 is TGTGCCAGTAGTATTAATCTGGTCGGAGCGGGAGAGCAGTTCTTC. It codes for CASSINLVGAGEQFF.

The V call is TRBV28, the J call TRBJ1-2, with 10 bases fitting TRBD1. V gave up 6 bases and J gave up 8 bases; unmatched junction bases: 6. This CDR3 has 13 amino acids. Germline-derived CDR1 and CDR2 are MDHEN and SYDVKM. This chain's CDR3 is CASSRQGAGGYTF. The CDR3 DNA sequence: TGTGCCAGCAGCCGACAGGGGGCGGGAGGCTACACCTTC.

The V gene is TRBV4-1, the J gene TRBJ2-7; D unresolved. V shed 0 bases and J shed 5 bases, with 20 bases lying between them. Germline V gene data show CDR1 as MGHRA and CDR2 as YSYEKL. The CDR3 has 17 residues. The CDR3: CASSQDLLARIRDEQYF. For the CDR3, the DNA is TGCGCCAGCAGCCAAGATCTCCTGGCCCGGATTCGGGACGAGCAGTACTTC.

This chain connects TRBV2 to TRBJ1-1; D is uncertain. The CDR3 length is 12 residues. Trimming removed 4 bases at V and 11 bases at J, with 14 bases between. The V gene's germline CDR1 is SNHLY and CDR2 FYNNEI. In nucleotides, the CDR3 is TGTGCCAGCAGTGGGATCGAGGGAAGGGCTTTCTTT. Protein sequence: CASSGIEGRAFF.